Each of the 27 T cell receptor beta chains below was sequenced from the same sample in a study of identical twins. TCRdb independently ran MiXCR on the 5' RACE reads; one entry per CDR3 protein. The sample includes a few hundred thousand distinct CDR3 sequences, 10% of them seen just once. The sample consisted of memory T cells sorted from blood. Receptors were obtained from a man aged 45 to 65 in good health.

This clonotype showed up many times. This chain joins TRBV28 and TRBJ2-4; 7 nucleotides agree with TRBD1. The CDR3 covers 16 residues. Per germline, CDR1 MDHEN and CDR2 SYDVKM. V was clipped by 3 bases and J by 1 base; unmatched bases: 6. The CDR3 region has the DNA TGTGCCAGCAGTTTGACAGGGTATCCGGCCAAAAACATTCAGTACTTC. Amino acids: CASSLTGYPAKNIQYF.

This clonotype is a singleton in its sample. The rearrangement links TRBV5-1 to TRBJ1-6; the D is unclear. Trimming shortened V by 7 bases and J by 0 bases, and 11 bases separated the two germline ends. Germline loops: CDR1 SGHRS, CDR2 YFSETQ. The CDR3 consists of 15 residues. The CDR3 reads CASADRASYNSPLHF. CDR3 bases: TGCGCCAGCGCGGACCGCGCCTCCTATAATTCACCCCTCCACTTT.

At least ten counts were recorded for this clonotype. The genes are TRBV20-1 and TRBJ2-7; 7 nucleotides agree with TRBD1. Unmatched junction bases numbered 9, after V lost 7 bases and J lost 3 bases. Germline V lookup: CDR1 DFQATT, CDR2 SNEGSKA (reference sequence). CDR3 length: 13 amino acids. For the CDR3, the DNA is TGCAGTGGCACGGACAGGACCGACTACGAGCAGTACTTC. Its translation is CSGTDRTDYEQYF.

This clonotype was picked up a small number of times. The CDR3 DNA reads TGCGCCAGCAGCTTGGGGCAGGGCAACGAGCAGTACTTC. This codes for CASSLGQGNEQYF. This chain uses TRBV5-1 with TRBJ2-7; tentative D call: TRBD1 (5 bases). The V gene lost 0 bases and the J gene lost 5 bases, with 9 bases spanning the gap. Germline V gene sequence: CDR1 SGHRS, CDR2 YFSETQ. The CDR3 extends over 13 amino acids.

The CDR3 is CSAQGADGPGVSFVTDTQYF. The CDR3 nucleotides read TGCAGTGCCCAGGGAGCCGACGGCCCGGGAGTGTCTTTTGTTACAGATACGCAGTATTTT. This rearrangement joins TRBV20-1 to TRBJ2-3; perhaps TRBD2 as D (6 bases). The CDR3 covers 20 residues. Germline CDR1 reads DFQATT; CDR2 reads SNEGSKA (reference sequence). V was trimmed by 6 bases and J by 3 bases, leaving 34 bases between them.

This sequence joins TRBV6-2 or TRBV6-3 and TRBJ2-2, with D perhaps TRBD1 (5 bases). This CDR3 has 15 amino acids. V gave up 7 bases and J gave up 11 bases, with 23 bases separating them. Germline CDR1 reads MNHEY; CDR2 reads SVGEGT. The CDR3 sequence: CASKGPKTEITELFF. In DNA form, the CDR3 reads TGTGCCAGCAAGGGGCCTAAGACAGAGATAACCGAGCTGTTTTTT.

On this clonotype itself: A much bigger clone sits one base away, suggesting this may be a read error. This chain uses TRBV30 with TRBJ2-5; D is tentatively TRBD1 or TRBD2 (7 bases each). Germline CDR1 and CDR2: GTSNPN and SVGIG (reference sequence). Trimming cost V 5 bases and J 2 bases, with 15 bases left between them. CDR3 size: 14 residues. DNA for the CDR3: TGTGCCTGGGGTAGGGGGGGACAGCAAGAGACCCAGTACTTC. Encoded protein: CAWGRGGQQETQYF.

The chain is built from TRBV6-2 or TRBV6-3 and TRBJ2-1; 10 positions match TRBD2. V gave up 4 bases and J gave up 9 bases; unmatched junction bases: 9. The CDR3 contains 15 residues. CDR1 is MNHEY, CDR2 SVGEGT, per germline. CDR3 residues: CASSFATSGLSEQFF. In DNA form, the CDR3 reads TGTGCCAGCAGTTTTGCGACTAGCGGGCTGAGTGAGCAGTTCTTC.

This clonotype was detected many times. The chain links TRBV5-1 to TRBJ1-5; 7 nucleotides line up with TRBD1. Germline CDR1 and CDR2: SGHRS and YFSETQ. The CDR3 runs to 15 residues. V lost 4 bases to trimming and J lost 3 bases; unmatched junction nucleotides: 7. The CDR3 coding sequence is TGCGCCAGCAGCATTACCGGGACAGTCAATCAGCCCCAGCATTTT. Protein product: CASSITGTVNQPQHF.

This clonotype appeared a single time. The chain links TRBV7-2 to TRBJ1-2; possibly TRBD1 for D (5 bases). V dropped 0 bases and J dropped 8 bases, with 10 bases sitting between them. Germline V gives CDR1 SGHTA, CDR2 FQGNSA. The CDR3 length is 13 residues. The CDR3 loop reads CASSLAMGLGYTF. DNA for the CDR3: TGTGCCAGCAGCTTAGCTATGGGGCTAGGCTACACCTTC.

This clonotype has a count of ten or more. The chain combines TRBV3-1 with TRBJ1-2; D unclear. The CDR3 loop spans 16 amino acids. Germline CDR1 LGHDT, CDR2 YNNKEL (reference sequence). V was pared by 1 base and J by 2 bases, with 14 bases between. The CDR3 coding sequence is TGTGCCAGCAGCCAAGGTCGGGCAGATCGGAACTATGGCTACACCTTC. Protein sequence: CASSQGRADRNYGYTF.

The sample holds a few counts of this clonotype. The V gene is TRBV11-2, the J gene TRBJ2-1; TRBD2 matches 7 bases. The germline V gene encodes CDR1 SGHAT and CDR2 FQNNGV. V lost 4 bases and J lost 4; bases outside the gene matches: 10. This CDR3 spans 16 amino acids. The CDR3 protein is CASSSSGASGYNEQFF. The CDR3, as DNA: TGTGCCAGCAGCTCAAGTGGGGCTAGCGGATACAATGAGCAGTTCTTC. Supplemented by reference TRBV11-2 and TRBJ2-1, the full variable domain reads EAGVAQSPRYKIIEKRQSVAFWCNPISGHATLYWYQQILGQGPKLLIQFQNNGVVDDSQLPKDRFSAERLKGVDSTLKIQPAKLEDSAVYLCASSSSGASGYNEQFFGPGTRLTVL.

This clonotype was picked up many times. Written as DNA, the CDR3 is TGCAGTGCTAGCCAAGGGCGGAAAAACACCGGGGAGCTGTTTTTT. It yields the protein CSASQGRKNTGELFF. The chain joins TRBV20-1 to TRBJ2-2; D is unresolved. Germline values: CDR1 DFQATT, CDR2 SNEGSKA (reference sequence). The CDR3 is made up of 15 amino acids. V shed 3 bases and J shed 2 bases, with 13 bases lying between them.

The chain carries TRBV12-3 or TRBV12-4 and TRBJ1-4; D perhaps matches TRBD1 (5 bases). Trimming stripped 7 bases from V and 8 bases from J, with 11 bases between. The CDR3 consists of 12 residues. The CDR3 DNA is TGTGCCAGCACCTTCTCAGGGGAAAAACTGTTTTTT. Its translation is CASTFSGEKLFF.

This clonotype occurred a few times. This chain links TRBV27 with TRBJ2-1; D is perhaps TRBD2 (7 bases). The V and J ends lost 4 bases and 8 bases respectively, with 15 bases between them. The CDR3 is made up of 14 amino acids. Germline CDR1 reads MNHEY; CDR2 reads SMNVEV (reference sequence). The CDR3 spells CASSSGRGGDEQFF. For the CDR3, the DNA is TGTGCCAGCAGTTCCGGTAGGGGGGGCGATGAGCAGTTCTTC.

The rearrangement uses TRBV19 and TRBJ2-1; 10 positions agree with TRBD2. CDR1 is LNHDA and CDR2 is SQIVND in the germline V gene (reference sequence). CDR3 size: 16 residues. The ends lost 0 bases at V and 1 base at J; junction bases unmatched: 0. The CDR3 coding sequence is TGTGCCAGTAGTATAGAGGGACTAGCGTCCTACAATGAGCAGTTCTTC. Translation: CASSIEGLASYNEQFF.

This clonotype was picked up many times. The gene calls are TRBV6-1 and TRBJ2-3; D is undetermined. Trimming shortened V by 4 bases and J by 4 bases, and 12 bases separated the two germline ends. From germline, CDR1 is MNHNS and CDR2 SASEGT. The CDR3 has 14 residues. The CDR3 bases are TGTGCCAGCAGTGCAGTATCGACCCCAGATACGCAGTATTTT. The encoded protein is CASSAVSTPDTQYF.

Details on this clonotype: Given a much more abundant clone one base away, this may be a read error. The V gene is TRBV11-1, the J gene TRBJ2-4; D call uncertain. The CDR3 covers 13 residues. CDR1 is SGHAT and CDR2 is FQDESV in the germline V gene (reference sequence). V lost 5 bases, J lost 11 bases, and 16 bases lay in between. CDR3 in amino acids: CASSLLLSNFQYF. CDR3 nucleotides: TGTGCCAGCAGCCTCCTGCTCAGTAACTTTCAGTACTTC. The full variable domain, its missing parts supplied by reference TRBV11-1 and TRBJ2-4, is EAEVAQSPRYKITEKSQAVAFWCDPISGHATLYWYRQILGQGPELLVQFQDESVVDDSQLPKDRFSAERLKGVDSTLKIQPAELGDSAMYLCASSLLLSNFQYFGAGTRLSVL.

This clonotype has at least ten counts. The chain links TRBV7-2 to TRBJ2-7, with 7 nucleotides matching TRBD2. The CDR3 totals 17 residues. CDR1 is SGHTA and CDR2 is FQGNSA in the germline V gene. Unmatched junction bases numbered 14, after V lost 6 bases and J lost 0 bases. CDR3 coding DNA: TGTGCCAGCAGAAGAGCGGGGACCTCTACCAGCTCCTACGAGCAGTACTTC. Translation gives CASRRAGTSTSSYEQYF.

There are many counts of this clonotype. The V and J genes are TRBV7-2 and TRBJ2-3, with 11 bases that match TRBD1. Germline assignment: CDR1 SGHTA and CDR2 FQGNSA. The CDR3 contains 12 residues. V was pared by 5 bases and J by 12 bases, with 4 bases of the junction left unmatched. The CDR3: CASSRDRGGQYF. The CDR3 DNA is TGTGCCAGCAGCCGGGACAGGGGGGGTCAGTATTTT.

In its sample, this clonotype was seen many times. The CDR3 DNA sequence: TGTGCCAGCAGTTTAGGGACTAGCACCTACGAGCAGTACTTC. As protein: CASSLGTSTYEQYF. V and J are TRBV12-3 or TRBV12-4 and TRBJ2-7; the match to TRBD2 covers 8 bases. CDR3 length equals 14 residues. With 1 base clipped from V and 2 bases from J, the junction kept 1 base outside the gene matches.

This clonotype occurred many times. The rearrangement links TRBV18 to TRBJ1-1; perhaps TRBD1 as D (5 bases). Germline CDR1 reads KGHSH; CDR2 reads LQKENI. V gave up 3 bases and J gave up 3 bases, with 11 bases separating them. The CDR3 is 14 residues long. For the CDR3, the DNA is TGTGCCAGCTCACCGGTGCGGGGGTACACTGAAGCTTTCTTT. It translates to CASSPVRGYTEAFF.

The CDR3 sequence: CASSYSAGGYSYEQYF. The CDR3 nucleotides are TGTGCCAGCAGTTACTCTGCGGGAGGTTACTCCTACGAGCAGTACTTC. The V gene is TRBV6-5, the J gene TRBJ2-7; 8 bases align to TRBD2. The CDR3 extends over 16 amino acids. The germline V gene encodes CDR1 MNHEY and CDR2 SVGAGI. Trimming at V came to 0 bases and at J to 0 bases, leaving 4 bases not matched to a gene.

This clonotype was counted between two and nine times. The chain links TRBV6-2 or TRBV6-3 to TRBJ1-2; 7 bases are shared with TRBD1. This CDR3 comprises 14 residues. Germline lookup yields CDR1 MNHEY and CDR2 SVGEGT. Trimming cost V 10 bases and J 3 bases; bases outside gene matches: 11. The CDR3: CATLDRRGYYGYTF. The CDR3 DNA is TGTGCCACCCTGGACAGGAGAGGATACTATGGCTACACCTTC.

The sample holds a few counts of this clonotype. The chain has TRBV11-2 and TRBJ2-6; 8 bases align to TRBD2. The J segment lost 3 bases and the V segment lost 1 base, leaving 8 bases of the junction unmatched. CDR1 is SGHAT and CDR2 is FQNNGV in the germline V gene. The CDR3 has 18 amino acids. CDR3 loop: CASSLVSGIGGGANVLTF. CDR3 coding DNA: TGTGCCAGCAGCTTAGTTAGCGGGATAGGCGGTGGGGCCAACGTCCTGACTTTC.

The V call is TRBV4-3, the J call TRBJ2-2, with 9 nucleotides matching TRBD2. This CDR3 spans 17 amino acids. The V segment lost 4 bases and the J segment 1 base; nucleotides outside the gene matches: 7. Germline CDR1 reads LGHNA; CDR2 reads YSLEER. DNA for the CDR3: TGCGCCAGCAGCCGGTCCGGGACTAGCCTGAACACCGGGGAGCTGTTTTTT. Translated: CASSRSGTSLNTGELFF.

Worth noting for this clonotype: One end of the junction fails to match germline, which may point to a read error. This chain links TRBV28 with TRBJ2-1; unclear D gene. Germline loops: CDR1 MDHEN, CDR2 SYDVKM. The CDR3 covers 14 residues. CDR3 in DNA: TGTGCCAGCAGTCCACACGACTCCGACAATGAGCAGTTCTTC. Protein sequence: CASSPHDSDNEQFF.